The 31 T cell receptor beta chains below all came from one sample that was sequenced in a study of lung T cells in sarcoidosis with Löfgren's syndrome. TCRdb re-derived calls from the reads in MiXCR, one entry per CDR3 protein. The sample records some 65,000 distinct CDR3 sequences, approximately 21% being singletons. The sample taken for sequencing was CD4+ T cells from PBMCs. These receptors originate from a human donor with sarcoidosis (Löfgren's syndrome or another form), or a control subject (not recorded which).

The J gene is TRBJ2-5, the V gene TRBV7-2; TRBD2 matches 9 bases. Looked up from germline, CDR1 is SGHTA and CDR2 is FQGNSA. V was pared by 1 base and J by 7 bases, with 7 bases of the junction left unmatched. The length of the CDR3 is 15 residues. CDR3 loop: CASSLVGTSSGTQYF. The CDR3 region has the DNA TGTGCCAGCAGCTTAGTAGGGACTAGCTCAGGGACCCAGTACTTC.

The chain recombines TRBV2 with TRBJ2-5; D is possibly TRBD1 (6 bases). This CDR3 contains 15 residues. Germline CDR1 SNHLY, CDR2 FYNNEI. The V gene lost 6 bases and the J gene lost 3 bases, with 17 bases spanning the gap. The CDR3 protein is CASSDEQGIKETQYF. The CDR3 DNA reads TGTGCCAGCAGCGATGAACAGGGAATTAAAGAGACCCAGTACTTC.

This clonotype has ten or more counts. CDR3 sequence reads: CASSPVPHLYYEQYF. In DNA, the CDR3 is TGTGCCAGCAGTCCCGTTCCCCATCTTTACTACGAGCAGTACTTC. The chain uses TRBV6-1 and TRBJ2-7; D not resolved. The germline gives CDR1 MNHNS, CDR2 SASEGT. This CDR3 spans 15 amino acids. Trimming took 5 bases from V and 3 from J, leaving 17 bases between them.

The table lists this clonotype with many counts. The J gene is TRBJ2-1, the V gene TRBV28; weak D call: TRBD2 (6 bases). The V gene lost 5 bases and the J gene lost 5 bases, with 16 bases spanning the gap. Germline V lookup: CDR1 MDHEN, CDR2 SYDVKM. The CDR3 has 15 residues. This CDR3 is CASSMGLHTNNEQFF. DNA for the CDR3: TGTGCCAGCAGTATGGGACTCCATACAAACAATGAGCAGTTCTTC.

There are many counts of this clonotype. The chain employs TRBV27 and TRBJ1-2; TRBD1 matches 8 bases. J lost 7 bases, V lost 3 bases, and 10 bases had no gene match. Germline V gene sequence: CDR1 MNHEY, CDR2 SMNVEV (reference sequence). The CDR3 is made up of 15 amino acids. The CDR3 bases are TGTGCCAGCAGTTTTGGGCAGGGGGCCGTCTCTGGCTACACCTTC. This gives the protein CASSFGQGAVSGYTF.

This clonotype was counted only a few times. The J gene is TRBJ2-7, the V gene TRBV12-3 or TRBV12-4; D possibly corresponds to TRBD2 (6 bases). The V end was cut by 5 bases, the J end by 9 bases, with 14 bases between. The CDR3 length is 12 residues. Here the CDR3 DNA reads TGTGCCAGCAGTCTGGACCCCGGGAGGCAGTACTTC. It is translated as CASSLDPGRQYF.

The CDR3 nucleotides read TGTGCCAGCAGCCACTCGGGACTAGCGGGAAGGTACGAGCAGTACTTC. This sequence encodes CASSHSGLAGRYEQYF. The chain carries TRBV3-1 and TRBJ2-7; 13 positions agree with TRBD2. The CDR3 is 16 amino acids. Unmatched junction bases numbered 6, after V lost 3 bases and J lost 4 bases. Per germline, CDR1 LGHDT and CDR2 YNNKEL (reference sequence).

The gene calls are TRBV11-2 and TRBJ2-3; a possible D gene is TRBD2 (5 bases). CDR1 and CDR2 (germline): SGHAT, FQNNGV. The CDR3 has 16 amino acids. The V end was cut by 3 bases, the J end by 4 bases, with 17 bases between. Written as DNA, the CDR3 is TGTGCCAGCAGCTTGGGTCGCGGACTGGGGTCAGATACGCAGTATTTT. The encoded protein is CASSLGRGLGSDTQYF.

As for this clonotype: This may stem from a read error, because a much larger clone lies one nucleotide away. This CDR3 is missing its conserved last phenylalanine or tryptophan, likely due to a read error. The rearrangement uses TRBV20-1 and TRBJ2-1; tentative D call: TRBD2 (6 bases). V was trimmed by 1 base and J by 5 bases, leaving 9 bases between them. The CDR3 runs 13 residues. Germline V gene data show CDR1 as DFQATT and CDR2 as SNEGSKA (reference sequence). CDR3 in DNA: TGCAGTGCTAGAGGGAGGGGTGACAATGAGCAGTTCATC. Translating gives CSARGRGDNEQFI.

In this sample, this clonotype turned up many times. This chain's CDR3 is CASSPRQGWNEQYV. The CDR3 DNA reads TGTGCCAGCAGTCCCAGACAGGGTTGGAACGAGCAGTACGTC. J is TRBJ2-7 and V is TRBV28; 7 bases fit TRBD1. Germline trimming cut 5 bases from V and 5 bases from J; bases unmatched to any gene: 9. The CDR3 totals 14 residues. Germline V gives CDR1 MDHEN, CDR2 SYDVKM.

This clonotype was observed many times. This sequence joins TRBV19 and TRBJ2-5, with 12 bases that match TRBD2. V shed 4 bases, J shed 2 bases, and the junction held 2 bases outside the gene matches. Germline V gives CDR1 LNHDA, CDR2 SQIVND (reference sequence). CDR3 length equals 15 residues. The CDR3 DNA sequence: TGTGCCAGTAGTAAAGGACTAGCGGGACAAGAGACCCAGTACTTC. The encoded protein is CASSKGLAGQETQYF.

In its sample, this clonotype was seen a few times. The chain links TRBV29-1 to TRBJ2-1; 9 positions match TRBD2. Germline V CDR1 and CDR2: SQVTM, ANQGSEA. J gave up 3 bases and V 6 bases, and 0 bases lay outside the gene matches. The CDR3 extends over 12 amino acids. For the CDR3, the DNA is TGCAGCGTGACTAGCGGCTACAATGAGCAGTTCTTC. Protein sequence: CSVTSGYNEQFF.

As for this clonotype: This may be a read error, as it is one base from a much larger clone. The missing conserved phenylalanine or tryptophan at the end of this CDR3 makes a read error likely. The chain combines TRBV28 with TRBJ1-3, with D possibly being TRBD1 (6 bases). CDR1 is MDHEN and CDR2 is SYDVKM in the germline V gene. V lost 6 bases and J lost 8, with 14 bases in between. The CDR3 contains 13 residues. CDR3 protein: CASRTGLSDTIYC. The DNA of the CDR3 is TGTGCCAGCAGAACAGGGTTGTCGGACACCATATATTGT.

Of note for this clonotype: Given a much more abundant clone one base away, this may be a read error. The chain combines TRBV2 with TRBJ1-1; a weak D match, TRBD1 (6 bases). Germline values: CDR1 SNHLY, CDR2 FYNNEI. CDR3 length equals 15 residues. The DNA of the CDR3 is TGTGCCAGCAGTGACCAGGGGCCAATGAACGCTGAAGCTTTCTTT. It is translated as CASSDQGPMNAEAFF. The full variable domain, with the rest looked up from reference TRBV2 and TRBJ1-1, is EPEVTQTPSHQVTQMGQEVILRCVPISNHLYFYWYRQILGQKVEFLVSFYNNEISEKSEIFDDQFSVERPDGSNFTLKIRSTKLEDSAMYFCASSDQGPMNAEAFFGQGTRLTVV.

In nucleotides, the CDR3 is TGTGCCAGCAGTTACCGGGGACAGGAGGGTCGTGAGCAGTTCTTC. It translates to CASSYRGQEGREQFF. The rearrangement joins TRBV6-6 to TRBJ2-1, with 8 bases lining up with TRBD1. The CDR3 runs to 15 residues. V lost 2 bases to trimming and J lost 9 bases; unmatched junction nucleotides: 9. Germline CDR1 and CDR2: MNHNY and SVGAGI (reference sequence).

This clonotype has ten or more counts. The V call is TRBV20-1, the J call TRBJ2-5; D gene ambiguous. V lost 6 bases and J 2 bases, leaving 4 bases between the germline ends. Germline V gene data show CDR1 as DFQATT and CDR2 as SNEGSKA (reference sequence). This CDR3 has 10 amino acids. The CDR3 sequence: CSAGQETQYF. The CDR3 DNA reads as TGCAGTGCGGGACAAGAGACCCAGTACTTC.

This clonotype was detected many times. For the CDR3, the DNA is TGTGCCAGCAGCTTCGACTTCCCTAGCGGGAGGACCGGGGAGCTGTTTTTT. Translating gives CASSFDFPSGRTGELFF. V usage is TRBV7-2 and J usage is TRBJ2-2; TRBD2 agrees at 11 bases. Losses at the gene ends were 3 bases for V and 5 bases for J; bases not matched to a gene: 8. CDR1 and CDR2 from the germline V gene are SGHTA and FQGNSA. CDR3 length equals 17 residues. The full variable domain, its missing parts supplied by reference TRBV7-2 and TRBJ2-2, is GAGVSQSPSNKVTEKGKDVELRCDPISGHTALYWYRQSLGQGLEFLIYFQGNSAPDKSGLPSDRFSAERTGGSVSTLTIQRTQQEDSAVYLCASSFDFPSGRTGELFFGEGSRLTVL.

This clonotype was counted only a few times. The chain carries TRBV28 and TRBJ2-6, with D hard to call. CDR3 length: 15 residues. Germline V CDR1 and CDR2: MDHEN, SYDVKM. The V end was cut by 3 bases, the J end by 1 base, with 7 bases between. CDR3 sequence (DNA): TGTGCCAGCAGTTTCTCGGCATCTGGGGCCAACGTCCTGACTTTC. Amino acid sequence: CASSFSASGANVLTF.

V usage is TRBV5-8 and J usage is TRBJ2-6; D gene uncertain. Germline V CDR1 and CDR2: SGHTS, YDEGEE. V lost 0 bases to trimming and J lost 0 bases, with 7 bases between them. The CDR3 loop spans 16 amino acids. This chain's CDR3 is CASSLGMRSGANVLTF. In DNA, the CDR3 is TGTGCCAGCAGCTTGGGGATGCGCTCTGGGGCCAACGTCCTGACTTTC.

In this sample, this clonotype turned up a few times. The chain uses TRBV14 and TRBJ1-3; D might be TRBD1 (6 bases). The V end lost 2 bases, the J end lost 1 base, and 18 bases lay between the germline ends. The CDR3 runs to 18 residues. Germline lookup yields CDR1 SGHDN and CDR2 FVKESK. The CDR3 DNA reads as TGTGCCAGCAGCCAACCACAGGGAAAGAAGCGTTCTGGAAACACCATATATTTT. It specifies CASSQPQGKKRSGNTIYF.

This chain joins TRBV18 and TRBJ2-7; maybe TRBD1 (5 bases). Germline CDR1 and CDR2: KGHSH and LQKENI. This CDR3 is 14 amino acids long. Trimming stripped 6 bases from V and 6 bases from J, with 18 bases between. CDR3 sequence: CASSPGLTAGEQYF. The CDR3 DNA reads TGTGCCAGCTCTCCGGGTCTGACAGCTGGCGAGCAGTACTTC.

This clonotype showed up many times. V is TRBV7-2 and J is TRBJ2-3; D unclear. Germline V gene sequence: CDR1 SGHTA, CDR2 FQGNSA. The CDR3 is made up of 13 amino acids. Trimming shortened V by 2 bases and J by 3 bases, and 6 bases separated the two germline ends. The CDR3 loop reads CASSLFGTDTQYF. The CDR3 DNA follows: TGTGCCAGCAGCTTATTTGGTACAGATACGCAGTATTTT.

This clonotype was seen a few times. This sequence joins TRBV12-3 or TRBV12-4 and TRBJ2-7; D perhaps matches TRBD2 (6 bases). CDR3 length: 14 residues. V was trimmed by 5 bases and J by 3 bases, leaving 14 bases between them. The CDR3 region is CASSPGVARYEQYF. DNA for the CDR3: TGTGCCAGCAGTCCGGGGGTGGCGCGCTACGAGCAGTACTTC.

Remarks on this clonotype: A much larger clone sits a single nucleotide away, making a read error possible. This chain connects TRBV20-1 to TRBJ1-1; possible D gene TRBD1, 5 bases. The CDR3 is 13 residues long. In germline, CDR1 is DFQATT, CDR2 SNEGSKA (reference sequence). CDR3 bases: TGCAGTGCTAGAGGAGGGGCCGGTACTGAAGCTTCCTTT. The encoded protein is CSARGGAGTEASF.

Here the CDR3 reads CASSPRGYEQYF. The CDR3 DNA sequence: TGTGCCAGTAGTCCGCGGGGGTACGAGCAGTACTTC. This rearrangement joins TRBV19 to TRBJ2-7, with 7 bases lining up with TRBD2. Per the germline V gene, CDR1 is LNHDA and CDR2 is SQIVND (reference sequence). The CDR3 covers 12 residues. J lost 4 bases, V lost 5 bases, and 2 bases had no gene match.

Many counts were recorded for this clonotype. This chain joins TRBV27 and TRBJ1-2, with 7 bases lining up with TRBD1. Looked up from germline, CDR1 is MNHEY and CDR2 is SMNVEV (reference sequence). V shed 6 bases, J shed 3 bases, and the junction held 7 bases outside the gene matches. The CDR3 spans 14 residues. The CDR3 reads CASRSSGGHYGYTF. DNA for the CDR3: TGTGCCAGCAGATCCTCAGGGGGACACTATGGCTACACCTTC.

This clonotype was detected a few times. The DNA for the CDR3 is TGTGCCAGCAGTCCCCAGGACTTTCGTGGCTACACCTTC. Translating it yields CASSPQDFRGYTF. The rearrangement joins TRBV28 to TRBJ1-2; D call uncertain. There are 13 residues in the CDR3. CDR1 and CDR2 (germline): MDHEN, SYDVKM. Trimming took off 5 bases at V and 7 bases at J, with 14 bases between the two ends.

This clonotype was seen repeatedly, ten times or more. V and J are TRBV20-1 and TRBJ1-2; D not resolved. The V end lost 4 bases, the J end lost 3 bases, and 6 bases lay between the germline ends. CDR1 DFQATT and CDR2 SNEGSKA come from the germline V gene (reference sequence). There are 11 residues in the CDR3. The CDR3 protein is CSATSDYGYTF. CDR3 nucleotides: TGCAGTGCTACAAGCGACTATGGCTACACCTTC.

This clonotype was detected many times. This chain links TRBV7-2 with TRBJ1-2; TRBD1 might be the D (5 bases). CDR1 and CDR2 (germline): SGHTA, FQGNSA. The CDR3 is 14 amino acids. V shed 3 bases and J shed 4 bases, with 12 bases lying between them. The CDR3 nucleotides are TGTGCCAGCAGCTTGGGGCGGGGCGGCTATGGCTACACCTTC. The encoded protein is CASSLGRGGYGYTF. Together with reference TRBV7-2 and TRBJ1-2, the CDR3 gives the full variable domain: GAGVSQSPSNKVTEKGKDVELRCDPISGHTALYWYRQSLGQGLEFLIYFQGNSAPDKSGLPSDRFSAERTGGSVSTLTIQRTQQEDSAVYLCASSLGRGGYGYTFGSGTRLTVV.

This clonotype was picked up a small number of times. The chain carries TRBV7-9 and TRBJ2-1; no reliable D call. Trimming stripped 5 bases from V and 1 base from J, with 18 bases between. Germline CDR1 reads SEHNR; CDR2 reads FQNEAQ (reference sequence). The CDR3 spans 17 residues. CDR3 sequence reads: CASSRPRLEASYNEQFF. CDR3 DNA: TGTGCCAGCAGCCGACCCCGCCTAGAAGCGTCCTACAATGAGCAGTTCTTC. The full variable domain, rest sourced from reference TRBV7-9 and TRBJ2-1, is DTGVSQNPRHKITKRGQNVTFRCDPISEHNRLYWYRQTLGQGPEFLTYFQNEAQLEKSRLLSDRFSAERPKGSFSTLEIQRTEQGDSAMYLCASSRPRLEASYNEQFFGPGTRLTVL.

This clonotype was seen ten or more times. The CDR3 nucleotides are TGTGCTAGTGCTTCAGCTGGAGATACGCAGTATTTT. Its translation is CASASAGDTQYF. V usage is TRBV12-5 and J usage is TRBJ2-3, with D unclear. The CDR3 sequence is 12 residues long. In germline, CDR1 is LGHNT, CDR2 FRNRAP. V was clipped by 7 bases and J by 5 bases, with 10 bases between them.